Listed below are T cell receptor beta chains from one sample, sequenced in a study of T cells in Graves' hyperthyroidism and ophthalmopathy. Using its own MiXCR run on the multiplex PCR reads, TCRdb lists one record per CDR3 protein. The repertoire holds more than 600,000 distinct CDR3 sequences, with 15% to 20% as singletons. The sequencing input was blood. The receptors were gathered from a man between 18 and 29 years old with Graves' hyperthyroidism. CDR3s include the opening cysteine and the closing phenylalanine or tryptophan. D genes are given only for firm matches. Size values are once, few and many counts, or a class for expanded clones, and some rows have none.

CDR3: CSVERTSGYEQYF
DNA: TGCAGCGTTGAGCGGACTAGCGGGTACGAGCAGTACTTC
size: few
V: TRBV29-1
D: TRBD2
J: TRBJ2-7

CDR3: CASSLELAGGSDTQYF
DNA: TGTGCCAGCAGCTTGGAACTAGCGGGAGGAAGCGATACGCAGTATTTT
size: many
V: TRBV11-1
D: TRBD2
J: TRBJ2-3

CDR3: CSAIHPSSGGPYNEQFF
DNA: TGCAGTGCTATCCACCCCTCGTCGGGCGGCCCCTACAATGAGCAGTTCTTC
size: .
V: TRBV20-1
D: .
J: TRBJ2-1

CDR3: CASSIGSGRPYEQYF
DNA: TGTGCCAGCTCCATTGGGAGTGGGAGGCCCTACGAGCAGTACTTC
size: few
V: TRBV18
D: .
J: TRBJ2-7

CDR3: CASTGGRAETQYF
DNA: TGTGCCAGCACTGGAGGGAGGGCGGAGACCCAGTACTTC
size: many
V: TRBV2
D: TRBD2
J: TRBJ2-5

CDR3: CASTESGRVAYEQYF
DNA: TGTGCCAGCACCGAAAGCGGGAGGGTCGCTTACGAGCAGTACTTC
size: .
V: TRBV28
D: TRBD2
J: TRBJ2-7

CDR3: CASSPIEAKNIQYF
DNA: TGTGCCAGCTCACCGATCGAGGCCAAAAACATTCAGTACTTC
size: few
V: TRBV18
D: .
J: TRBJ2-4

CDR3: CASTAGHPSYNEQFF
DNA: TGTGCCAGTACCGCGGGCCACCCCTCCTACAATGAGCAGTTCTTC
size: .
V: TRBV19
D: .
J: TRBJ2-1

CDR3: CASGSEGPQETQYF
DNA: TGTGCCAGCGGGTCGGAAGGGCCTCAAGAGACCCAGTACTTC
size: few
V: TRBV2
D: .
J: TRBJ2-5

CDR3: CAGSTTRGWDEQFF
DNA: TGTGCCGGCAGTACCACACGGGGGTGGGATGAGCAGTTCTTC
size: .
V: TRBV11-2
D: .
J: TRBJ2-1

CDR3: CASSPRLAGGPKNIQYF
DNA: TGTGCCAGCAGTCCCCGACTAGCGGGAGGGCCGAAAAACATTCAGTACTTC
size: few
V: TRBV12-3/TRBV12-4
D: TRBD2
J: TRBJ2-4

CDR3: CASSSTGGNRGSGANVLTF
DNA: TGTGCCAGCAGTTCGACAGGGGGCAATCGGGGCTCTGGGGCCAACGTCCTGACTTTC
size: .
V: TRBV2
D: TRBD1
J: TRBJ2-6

CDR3: CSAYSRDEQYF
DNA: TGCAGCGCCTACTCCAGGGACGAGCAGTACTTC
size: .
V: TRBV29-1
D: .
J: TRBJ2-7

CDR3: CSAQRGDREELAKNIQYF
DNA: TGCAGTGCCCAAAGGGGTGACAGGGAAGAACTAGCCAAAAACATTCAGTACTTC
size: few
V: TRBV20-1
D: TRBD1
J: TRBJ2-4

CDR3: CASSYKGARQPQHF
DNA: TGTGCCAGCAGTTACAAGGGGGCTAGGCAGCCCCAGCATTTT
size: .
V: TRBV6-5
D: TRBD1
J: TRBJ1-5

CDR3: CASSSDRYYGYTF
DNA: TGTGCCAGCAGTTCAGACAGATACTATGGCTACACCTTC
size: many
V: TRBV12-3/TRBV12-4
D: .
J: TRBJ1-2

CDR3: CASTHQGTSGELFF
DNA: TGTGCCAGCACCCACCAGGGGACTAGCGGGGAGCTGTTTTTT
size: few
V: TRBV6-2/TRBV6-3
D: TRBD2
J: TRBJ2-2

CDR3: CASGLGDQPQHF
DNA: TGTGCCAGCGGCTTAGGCGATCAGCCCCAGCATTTT
size: few
V: TRBV5-6
D: .
J: TRBJ1-5

CDR3: CAIRPGLLLTGELFF
DNA: TGTGCCATCAGACCGGGACTTCTCTTAACCGGGGAGCTGTTTTTT
size: .
V: TRBV10-3
D: .
J: TRBJ2-2

CDR3: CSVANEQYF
DNA: TGCAGTGTAGCGAACGAGCAGTACTTC
size: many
V: TRBV20-1
D: .
J: TRBJ2-7

CDR3: CASSQGAGIIYEQYF
DNA: TGTGCCAGCAGCCAAGGGGCAGGCATAATCTACGAGCAGTACTTC
size: .
V: TRBV7-3
D: .
J: TRBJ2-7

CDR3: CASRPGGETQYF
DNA: TGTGCCAGCAGACCGGGAGGCGAGACCCAGTACTTC
size: many
V: TRBV2
D: TRBD2
J: TRBJ2-5

CDR3: CATSRSGETQFF
DNA: TGTGCCACCAGCAGATCAGGGGAGACCCAGTTCTTC
size: .
V: TRBV15
D: .
J: TRBJ2-1

CDR3: CASSFFGARAKNIQYF
DNA: TGTGCCAGCAGCTTTTTTGGGGCTCGGGCCAAAAACATTCAGTACTTC
size: .
V: TRBV7-2
D: .
J: TRBJ2-4

CDR3: CASSRVSGDEQFF
DNA: TGTGCCAGCTCCCGGGTTTCGGGAGATGAGCAGTTCTTC
size: .
V: TRBV18
D: .
J: TRBJ2-1

CDR3: CASSLASNRAGYTF
DNA: TGCGCCAGCAGCTTGGCCTCAAACAGGGCAGGCTACACCTTC
size: few
V: TRBV5-1
D: .
J: TRBJ1-2

CDR3: CATGKELNEQFF
DNA: TGTGCCACCGGCAAGGAATTGAATGAGCAGTTCTTC
size: many
V: TRBV7-9
D: .
J: TRBJ2-1

CDR3: CASSSEGGRNTEAFF
DNA: TGTGCCAGCAGCTCAGAAGGGGGGAGGAACACTGAAGCTTTCTTT
size: .
V: TRBV9
D: .
J: TRBJ1-1

CDR3: CAIRETSEGDEQFF
DNA: TGTGCCATCAGGGAGACTAGCGAGGGGGATGAGCAGTTCTTC
size: few
V: TRBV10-3
D: TRBD2
J: TRBJ2-1

CDR3: CASFKGGGSNQPQHF
DNA: TGTGCCAGCTTCAAGGGGGGTGGGAGCAATCAGCCCCAGCATTTT
size: many
V: TRBV28
D: .
J: TRBJ1-5

CDR3: CSAWTPRAGNSYNEQFF
DNA: TGCAGTGCTTGGACCCCTAGGGCGGGGAATTCCTACAATGAGCAGTTCTTC
size: many
V: TRBV20-1
D: .
J: TRBJ2-1

CDR3: CASGRGSSYNSPLHF
DNA: TGTGCTAGTGGTAGGGGGAGCTCCTATAATTCACCCCTCCACTTT
size: .
V: TRBV12-5
D: .
J: TRBJ1-6

CDR3: CASSISYLSGSTGELFF
DNA: TGTGCCAGCAGCATCTCTTATCTTAGCGGGAGTACCGGGGAGCTGTTTTTT
size: few
V: TRBV12-3/TRBV12-4
D: TRBD2
J: TRBJ2-2

CDR3: CSARPDGRNSPLHF
DNA: TGCAGTGCTAGGCCGGACGGGAGGAATTCACCCCTCCACTTT
size: few
V: TRBV20-1
D: .
J: TRBJ1-6

CDR3: CASSVGPSATDTQYF
DNA: TGTGCCAGCAGCGTAGGTCCATCCGCGACAGATACGCAGTATTTT
size: many
V: TRBV9
D: .
J: TRBJ2-3

CDR3: CASSEGVGASYNSPLHF
DNA: TGTGCCAGCAGTGAGGGCGTTGGGGCCTCCTATAATTCACCCCTCCACTTT
size: few
V: TRBV2
D: .
J: TRBJ1-6

CDR3: CSAREIAGAYEQYF
DNA: TGCAGTGCTAGAGAAATAGCGGGAGCCTACGAGCAGTACTTC
size: .
V: TRBV20-1
D: TRBD2
J: TRBJ2-7

CDR3: CASRKWGAGNTIYF
DNA: TGTGCCAGCAGGAAGTGGGGGGCTGGAAACACCATATATTTT
size: many
V: TRBV7-2
D: .
J: TRBJ1-3

CDR3: CASGMRYGNSPLHF
DNA: TGTGCCAGCGGGATGCGGTATGGGAATTCACCCCTCCACTTT
size: .
V: TRBV11-2
D: .
J: TRBJ1-6

CDR3: CASSSRGSGTYEQYF
DNA: TGCGCCAGCAGCTCACGCGGTAGCGGGACCTACGAGCAGTACTTC
size: .
V: TRBV5-1
D: TRBD2
J: TRBJ2-7

CDR3: CSARGLAGREQYF
DNA: TGCAGTGCTAGAGGACTAGCGGGACGTGAGCAGTACTTC
size: .
V: TRBV20-1
D: TRBD2
J: TRBJ2-7

CDR3: CASSHQGGYTF
DNA: TGTGCCAGCAGCCACCAGGGGGGCTACACCTTC
size: .
V: TRBV11-3
D: .
J: TRBJ1-2